This TCR beta chain emerged from a study of cytomegalovirus exposure and HLA in healthy donors. Study results and caveats: CMV serostatus stood as the only immune exposure information on hand. Investigators reported fewer than 200 TCR beta chains as tied to cytomegalovirus.

This PCR relied on a set of 60 Vbeta primers and 13 Jbeta primers. Method: immunoSEQ multiplex PCR; TCRdb's copy keeps in-frame clones and lacks some. The profile shows around 150,000 clones, over 60% of them singletons. This clone was seen only a few times. Its antigen is not known. With V trimmed by 0 bases and J by 11 bases, 5 bases remained unmatched. Germline values: CDR1 SEHNR, CDR2 FQNEAQ (reference sequence). This CDR3 contains 14 residues. Source material: PBMCs. The TCR comes from a young man in good health and CMV-seronegative. The V call is TRBV7-9, the J call TRBJ2-7; TRBD1 aligns across 12 bases. CDR3 loop: CASSLASGQGAKYF. The CDR3 coding sequence is TGTGCCAGCAGCTTAGCCTCGGGACAGGGGGCTAAGTACTTC.